Only a few counts were recorded for the clone carrying this T cell receptor (beta chain). The antigen is undetermined. This record comes from a study of human T cells and chemical hapten exposure. Overall study findings and caveats: DPC sensitization did not alter TCRs above 1 in 1000 frequency.

TCRdb passed the RACE reads through MiXCR, listing each CDR3 protein once. This table holds 350,000 or so distinct CDR3 sequences, about 7% found once. As to time point: patch test 1, 2 weeks after DPC sensitization. Treatment meaning: therapeutic diphenylcyclopropenone sensitization with weekly scalp DPC. Every patch test was put on after a blood sample was taken. The source was whole blood, collected in connection with sensitization to the hapten diphenylcyclopropenone (DPC). The receptor was isolated from a woman in her late teens or twenties with alopecia areata. Some clones in this sample may be carry-over from other donors' samples.

This chain's CDR3 is CASSVGKDTDTQYF. The CDR3 coding sequence is TGTGCCAGCAGTGTCGGAAAGGACACAGATACGCAGTATTTT. The chain joins TRBV2 to TRBJ2-3; no reliable D call. The germline gives CDR1 SNHLY, CDR2 FYNNEI. The V and J ends lost 4 bases and 2 bases respectively, with 10 bases between them. The CDR3 totals 14 residues.